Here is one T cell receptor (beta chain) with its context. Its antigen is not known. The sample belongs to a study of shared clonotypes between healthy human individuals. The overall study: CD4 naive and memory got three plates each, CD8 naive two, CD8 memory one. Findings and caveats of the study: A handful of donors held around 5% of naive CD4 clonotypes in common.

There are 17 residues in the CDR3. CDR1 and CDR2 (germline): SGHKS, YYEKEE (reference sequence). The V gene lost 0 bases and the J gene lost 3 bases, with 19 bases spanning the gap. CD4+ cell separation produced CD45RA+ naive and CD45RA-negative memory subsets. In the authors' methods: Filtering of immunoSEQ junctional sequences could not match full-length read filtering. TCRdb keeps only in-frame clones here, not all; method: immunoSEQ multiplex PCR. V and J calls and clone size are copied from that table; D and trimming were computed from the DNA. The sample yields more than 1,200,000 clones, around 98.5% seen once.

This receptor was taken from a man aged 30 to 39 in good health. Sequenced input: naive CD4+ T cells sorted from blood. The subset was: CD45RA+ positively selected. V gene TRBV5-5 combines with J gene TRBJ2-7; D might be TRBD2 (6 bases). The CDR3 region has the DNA TGTGCCAGCAGCTTGGAATCTTCCCCGGGACTTAACTACGAGCAGTACTTC. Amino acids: CASSLESSPGLNYEQYF.